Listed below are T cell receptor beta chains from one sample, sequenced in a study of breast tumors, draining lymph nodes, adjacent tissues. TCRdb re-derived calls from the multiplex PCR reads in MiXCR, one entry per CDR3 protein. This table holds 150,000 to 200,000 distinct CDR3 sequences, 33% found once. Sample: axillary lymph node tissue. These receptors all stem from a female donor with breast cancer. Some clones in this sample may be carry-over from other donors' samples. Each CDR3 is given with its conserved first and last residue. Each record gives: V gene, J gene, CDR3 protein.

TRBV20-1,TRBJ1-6,CSARDRIQGPNNSPLHF
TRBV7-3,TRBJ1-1,CASSLRGGPKNTEAFF
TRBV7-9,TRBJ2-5,CASSPGLAGGSETQYF
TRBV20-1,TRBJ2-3,CSAGTGREKMGTDTQYF
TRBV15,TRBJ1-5,CATSFLTGDSNQPQHF
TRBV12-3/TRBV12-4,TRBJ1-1,CASSFVGAGDTEASF
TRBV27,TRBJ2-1,CASSLGPRRDNEQFF
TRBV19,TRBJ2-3,CASSMTGGQYTDTQYF
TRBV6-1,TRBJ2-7,CASSSWTGVEYEQYF
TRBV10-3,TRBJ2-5,CASRPQTSGRETQYF
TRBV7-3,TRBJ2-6,CARSPASSGANVQTF
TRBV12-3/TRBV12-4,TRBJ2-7,CASSWTSSSDEQYF
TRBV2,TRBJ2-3,CASPGLAGTSTDTQYF
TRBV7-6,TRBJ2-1,CASSLVRDPSYNEQFF
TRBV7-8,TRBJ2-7,CASSLARRDYEQYF
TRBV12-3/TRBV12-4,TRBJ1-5,CASSLRGQGKNQPQHF
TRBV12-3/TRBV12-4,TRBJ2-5,CASSFRSGLETQYF